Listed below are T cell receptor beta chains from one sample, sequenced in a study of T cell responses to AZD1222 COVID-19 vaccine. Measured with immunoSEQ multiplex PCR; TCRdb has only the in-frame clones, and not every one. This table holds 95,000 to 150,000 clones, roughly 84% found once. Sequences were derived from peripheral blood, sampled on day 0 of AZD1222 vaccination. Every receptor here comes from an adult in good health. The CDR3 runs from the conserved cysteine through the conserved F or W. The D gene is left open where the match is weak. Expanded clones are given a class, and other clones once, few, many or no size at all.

CDR3 protein: CASSYSGGLNSPLHF
CDR3 DNA: TGTGCCAGCAGTTACTCGGGCGGCTTGAATTCACCCCTCCACTTT
V gene: TRBV6-5
clone size: few
D gene: .
J gene: TRBJ1-6

CDR3 protein: CASSLSRGPRGNQPQHF
CDR3 DNA: TGCGCCAGCAGTCTGTCCAGGGGCCCTCGGGGCAATCAGCCCCAGCATTTT
V gene: TRBV5-1
clone size: .
D gene: .
J gene: TRBJ1-5

CDR3 protein: CSAQEGGQPQHF
CDR3 DNA: TGCAGCGCCCAAGAGGGGGGACAGCCCCAGCATTTT
V gene: TRBV29-1
clone size: .
D gene: .
J gene: TRBJ1-5

CDR3 protein: CASSQVYGGGTDTQYF
CDR3 DNA: TGCGCCAGCAGCCAAGTCTACGGCGGGGGCACAGATACGCAGTATTTT
V gene: TRBV4-1
clone size: .
D gene: .
J gene: TRBJ2-3

CDR3 protein: CASSRAAGELFF
CDR3 DNA: TGTGCCAGTAGTCGGGCGGCCGGGGAGCTGTTTTTT
V gene: TRBV19
clone size: .
D gene: .
J gene: TRBJ2-2

CDR3 protein: CASSYRQAPNSPLHF
CDR3 DNA: TGTGCCAGCAGTTACCGGCAGGCCCCAAATTCACCCCTCCACTTT
V gene: TRBV6-5
clone size: .
D gene: .
J gene: TRBJ1-6

CDR3 protein: CASSMRGPEAFF
CDR3 DNA: TGTGCCAGTAGTATGCGGGGGCCTGAAGCTTTCTTT
V gene: TRBV19
clone size: .
D gene: .
J gene: TRBJ1-1

CDR3 protein: CAISADRADTIYF
CDR3 DNA: TGTGCCATCAGTGCGGACAGGGCGGACACCATATATTTT
V gene: TRBV10-3
clone size: .
D gene: TRBD1
J gene: TRBJ1-3

CDR3 protein: CASSQGEAGGYEQYF
CDR3 DNA: TGCGCCAGCAGCCAAGGGGAAGCGGGGGGCTACGAGCAGTACTTC
V gene: TRBV4-1
clone size: .
D gene: TRBD2
J gene: TRBJ2-7

CDR3 protein: CASRRQGSGEQYF
CDR3 DNA: TGTGCCAGCAGACGACAGGGTTCGGGGGAGCAGTACTTC
V gene: TRBV2
clone size: .
D gene: TRBD1
J gene: TRBJ2-7

CDR3 protein: CASSLGGTAGSREKLFF
CDR3 DNA: TGTGCCAGCAGCTTAGGAGGGACAGCGGGGAGTCGGGAAAAACTGTTTTTT
V gene: TRBV7-9
clone size: .
D gene: TRBD1
J gene: TRBJ1-4

CDR3 protein: CASSRSGGGGQPQHF
CDR3 DNA: TGTGCCAGCAGCCGGTCGGGGGGTGGAGGTCAGCCCCAGCATTTT
V gene: TRBV5-5
clone size: once
D gene: .
J gene: TRBJ1-5

CDR3 protein: CASSIGQRPNEKLFF
CDR3 DNA: TGTGCCAGCAGCATCGGACAGAGGCCTAATGAAAAACTGTTTTTT
V gene: TRBV5-6
clone size: .
D gene: .
J gene: TRBJ1-4

CDR3 protein: CASSSVQIYTGELFF
CDR3 DNA: TGTGCCAGCAGTTCCGTTCAGATCTACACCGGGGAGCTGTTTTTT
V gene: TRBV6-5
clone size: .
D gene: .
J gene: TRBJ2-2

CDR3 protein: CASSMSGNNEKLFF
CDR3 DNA: TGTGCCAGTAGTATGTCTGGGAATAATGAAAAACTGTTTTTT
V gene: TRBV19
clone size: .
D gene: .
J gene: TRBJ1-4

CDR3 protein: CASSSWGLRPSTDTQYF
CDR3 DNA: TGTGCCAGCAGTTCCTGGGGACTAAGGCCCAGCACAGATACGCAGTATTTT
V gene: TRBV27
clone size: .
D gene: TRBD2
J gene: TRBJ2-3

CDR3 protein: CASSPGQGAWNEQFF
CDR3 DNA: TGTGCCAGCAGTCCCGGACAGGGGGCTTGGAATGAGCAGTTCTTC
V gene: TRBV25-1
clone size: .
D gene: TRBD1
J gene: TRBJ2-1

CDR3 protein: CASSDSGGPTGELFF
CDR3 DNA: TGTGCCAGCAGTGATTCGGGCGGGCCCACCGGGGAGCTGTTTTTT
V gene: TRBV2
clone size: .
D gene: .
J gene: TRBJ2-2

CDR3 protein: CASSQGLFVGLGTTDTQYF
CDR3 DNA: TGCGCCAGCAGCCAAGGGTTGTTTGTAGGGTTGGGAACCACAGATACGCAGTATTTT
V gene: TRBV4-3
clone size: .
D gene: .
J gene: TRBJ2-3

CDR3 protein: CASSQGTGEGREKLFF
CDR3 DNA: TGTGCCAGCAGCCAGGGAACGGGGGAGGGACGTGAAAAACTGTTTTTT
V gene: TRBV3-1/TRBV3-2
clone size: .
D gene: .
J gene: TRBJ1-4

CDR3 protein: CASPSLGGGELFF
CDR3 DNA: TGTGCCAGTCCTTCCCTAGGAGGCGGGGAGCTGTTTTTT
V gene: TRBV19
clone size: .
D gene: .
J gene: TRBJ2-2

CDR3 protein: CASSYLDSGANVLTF
CDR3 DNA: TGTGCCAGCAGTTACTTGGACTCTGGGGCCAACGTCCTGACTTTC
V gene: TRBV6-5
clone size: .
D gene: .
J gene: TRBJ2-6

CDR3 protein: CASSPVQGDNQPQHF
CDR3 DNA: TGTGCCAGCTCACCGGTACAGGGAGACAATCAGCCCCAGCATTTT
V gene: TRBV18
clone size: .
D gene: .
J gene: TRBJ1-5

CDR3 protein: CASSPRPSSTDTQYF
CDR3 DNA: TGTGCCAGCAGCCCTAGGCCTTCTAGCACAGATACGCAGTATTTT
V gene: TRBV7-6
clone size: .
D gene: .
J gene: TRBJ2-3

CDR3 protein: CATQGAGQPQHF
CDR3 DNA: TGTGCCACACAGGGGGCAGGTCAGCCCCAGCATTTT
V gene: TRBV2
clone size: once
D gene: TRBD1
J gene: TRBJ1-5

CDR3 protein: CASAGAGYGYTF
CDR3 DNA: TGTGCCAGCGCAGGTGCCGGCTATGGCTACACCTTC
V gene: TRBV27
clone size: .
D gene: .
J gene: TRBJ1-2

CDR3 protein: CASSKRDSNEQFF
CDR3 DNA: TGTGCCAGCAGCAAACGAGATAGCAATGAGCAGTTCTTC
V gene: TRBV5-4
clone size: .
D gene: .
J gene: TRBJ2-1

CDR3 protein: CASTRDSKAYEKLFF
CDR3 DNA: TGTGCCAGCACCCGGGACAGCAAAGCATATGAAAAACTGTTTTTT
V gene: TRBV7-9
clone size: .
D gene: TRBD1
J gene: TRBJ1-4

CDR3 protein: CASSPNSQGNEQFF
CDR3 DNA: TGCGCCAGCAGCCCTAACTCACAGGGTAATGAGCAGTTCTTC
V gene: TRBV4-3
clone size: .
D gene: .
J gene: TRBJ2-1

CDR3 protein: CASSTNPYYGYTF
CDR3 DNA: TGTGCCAGCAGCACGAACCCATACTATGGCTACACCTTC
V gene: TRBV6-5
clone size: .
D gene: .
J gene: TRBJ1-2

CDR3 protein: CASSIPSTGGIAFF
CDR3 DNA: TGTGCCAGTAGTATACCCTCGACAGGGGGCATCGCTTTCTTT
V gene: TRBV19
clone size: .
D gene: TRBD1
J gene: TRBJ1-1

CDR3 protein: CASSQDRGSSYEQYF
CDR3 DNA: TGTGCCAGCAGCCAAGACCGGGGAAGCTCCTACGAGCAGTACTTC
V gene: TRBV4-2
clone size: .
D gene: .
J gene: TRBJ2-7

CDR3 protein: CASRDPNNYGYTF
CDR3 DNA: TGTGCCAGCAGAGACCCCAATAACTATGGCTACACCTTC
V gene: TRBV6-4
clone size: .
D gene: .
J gene: TRBJ1-2

CDR3 protein: CASSLGGGGNQPQHF
CDR3 DNA: TGTGCCAGCAGCTTAGGGGGAGGGGGCAATCAGCCCCAGCATTTT
V gene: TRBV7-8
clone size: .
D gene: .
J gene: TRBJ1-5

CDR3 protein: CASSSDSLLAGASYEQYF
CDR3 DNA: TGTGCCAGCAGCTCGGACTCCCTTTTAGCGGGGGCCTCCTACGAGCAGTACTTC
V gene: TRBV5-6
clone size: .
D gene: TRBD2
J gene: TRBJ2-7

CDR3 protein: CASRTGPGLRPQHF
CDR3 DNA: TGTGCCAGCAGGACCGGGCCTGGGTTGCGGCCCCAGCATTTT
V gene: TRBV6-5
clone size: .
D gene: .
J gene: TRBJ1-5

CDR3 protein: CASSQNREANEAFF
CDR3 DNA: TGTGCCAGCAGCCAAAACAGGGAAGCGAATGAAGCTTTCTTT
V gene: TRBV6-5
clone size: .
D gene: .
J gene: TRBJ1-1

CDR3 protein: CASSPKLRVSAGNTIYF
CDR3 DNA: TGTGCCAGCAGCCCCAAACTCAGGGTCTCTGCTGGAAACACCATATATTTT
V gene: TRBV7-9
clone size: .
D gene: .
J gene: TRBJ1-3

CDR3 protein: CASLSSTDTQYF
CDR3 DNA: TGTGCCAGTCTTAGCAGCACAGATACGCAGTATTTT
V gene: TRBV6-5
clone size: .
D gene: .
J gene: TRBJ2-3

CDR3 protein: CASSFHRGKNIQYF
CDR3 DNA: TGTGCCAGCAGCTTCCACAGGGGAAAAAACATTCAGTACTTC
V gene: TRBV7-2
clone size: .
D gene: TRBD1
J gene: TRBJ2-4

CDR3 protein: CASSTGHAGDTEAFF
CDR3 DNA: TGTGCCAGCAGCACGGGCCACGCGGGGGACACTGAAGCTTTCTTT
V gene: TRBV5-5
clone size: .
D gene: .
J gene: TRBJ1-1

CDR3 protein: CAWSRLNTEAFF
CDR3 DNA: TGTGCCTGGAGCAGGCTGAACACTGAAGCTTTCTTT
V gene: TRBV30
clone size: .
D gene: .
J gene: TRBJ1-1

CDR3 protein: CASSMTGTGSLEAFF
CDR3 DNA: TGCGCCAGCAGCATGACCGGGACAGGGTCGCTTGAAGCTTTCTTT
V gene: TRBV5-1
clone size: .
D gene: TRBD1
J gene: TRBJ1-1

CDR3 protein: CASSQKGIVDEQFF
CDR3 DNA: TGTGCCAGCAGCCAGAAGGGGATTGTCGATGAGCAGTTCTTC
V gene: TRBV3-1/TRBV3-2
clone size: .
D gene: .
J gene: TRBJ2-1

CDR3 protein: CASRRANQPQHF
CDR3 DNA: TGTGCCAGTAGAAGGGCCAATCAGCCCCAGCATTTT
V gene: TRBV19
clone size: .
D gene: .
J gene: TRBJ1-5

CDR3 protein: CASRGGGGSPLHF
CDR3 DNA: TGTGCCAGCAGAGGAGGGGGCGGTTCACCCCTCCACTTT
V gene: TRBV6-6
clone size: .
D gene: TRBD1
J gene: TRBJ1-6

CDR3 protein: CASSPDYHTQYF
CDR3 DNA: TGCGCCAGCAGTCCCGACTACCATACGCAGTATTTT
V gene: TRBV5-1
clone size: .
D gene: .
J gene: TRBJ2-3

CDR3 protein: CAISGGRERNYGYTF
CDR3 DNA: TGTGCCATCAGTGGTGGCAGGGAAAGAAACTATGGCTACACCTTC
V gene: TRBV10-3
clone size: .
D gene: .
J gene: TRBJ1-2

CDR3 protein: CAIRLQGAHGYTF
CDR3 DNA: TGTGCCATCAGGCTCCAGGGGGCACATGGCTACACCTTC
V gene: TRBV10-3
clone size: .
D gene: TRBD1
J gene: TRBJ1-2

CDR3 protein: CASSLAGGGISDTQYF
CDR3 DNA: TGTGCCAGCAGTTTAGCAGGCGGGGGGATCTCAGATACGCAGTATTTT
V gene: TRBV11-2
clone size: .
D gene: TRBD2
J gene: TRBJ2-3